This T cell receptor beta chain was recovered during a study of blood T cell repertoires in COVID-19. The CDR3 length is 18 residues. V shed 0 bases and J 2 bases; nucleotides not matched to a gene: 7. CDR1 is SGDLS and CDR2 is YYNGEE in the germline V gene. Across fewer than 25 US areas, participants ranged in age from roughly 18 to 95 years. Donors were grouped by their self-reported clinical history. Cohort 3 recovered donors had two negative PCRs, clearance, or symptom resolution. The table came from immunoSEQ multiplex PCR; TCRdb's copy has only in-frame clones and leaves some out. Among 200,000 to 250,000 clones, 80% to 90% were seen once, and the ten largest hold approximately 1.1%.

This rearrangement joins TRBV9 to TRBJ1-6; TRBD1 aligns across 8 bases. This TCR came from a man aged 25-45 years who had recovered from COVID-19. The source material was PBMCs or T cells enriched from blood (not recorded which). This CDR3 is CASSVAPGQVTYNSPLHF. DNA of the CDR3: TGTGCCAGCAGCGTAGCCCCGGGACAGGTTACCTATAATTCACCCCTCCACTTT.